This T cell receptor beta chain came from a study of blood T cell repertoires in COVID-19. Overall study context: Material from acute and convalescent COVID-19 was sourced from the United States, Italy and Spain. Sources were T cells, B-cell-depleted T cells, or PBMCs; the material itself was cDNA or gDNA.

Clones were sequenced by immunoSEQ multiplex PCR, and TCRdb holds only the in-frame ones, with some missing. The table shows 200,000 to 250,000 clones, with 75% to 90% occurring only once. This clone has more than one count but fewer than ten. The V and J ends lost 4 bases and 2 bases, in that order; junction bases with no gene match: 4. The CDR3 is 15 residues long. Germline CDR1 reads LGHNA; CDR2 reads YNFKEQ. Sequencing was done on a sample of peripheral blood. The rearrangement links TRBV4-2 to TRBJ2-7; the match to TRBD2 covers 11 bases. The receptor was derived from a woman aged 65 to 85 with COVID-19, enrolled during active disease. The CDR3 protein is CASSRGTSGPYEQYF. In nucleotides, the CDR3 is TGTGCCAGCAGCCGTGGGACTAGCGGTCCCTACGAGCAGTACTTC.